This record covers a single T cell receptor beta chain. The CDR3 spans 16 residues. Germline V gene data show CDR1 as MDHEN and CDR2 as SYDVKM. Germline trimming cut 1 base from V and 1 base from J; bases unmatched to any gene: 6. In the authors' workflow: The assay estimated nucleated cells by amplifying reference gene primers. The protocol was immunoSEQ multiplex PCR, while the TCRdb copy is restricted to in-frame clones and leaves out a portion. The D gene and trimming were derived from the DNA, and the V and J assignments and clone size from that table. In the table there are about 74,000 clones, about four fifths of which are singletons. This record belongs to a study of blood T cell repertoires in COVID-19. Study at large: Sites across the United States, Italy and Spain contributed samples from acute and convalescent COVID-19. The analysed material was cDNA or gDNA that came from T cells, B-cell-depleted T cells, or PBMCs.

The sequenced material came from peripheral blood. The receptor comes from a man aged 70-80 years with acute or convalescent COVID-19. This sequence joins TRBV28 and TRBJ2-7; 8 bases agree with TRBD2. The CDR3 is CASSLYTSGASYEQYF. As DNA, the CDR3 is TGTGCCAGCAGTTTATATACTAGCGGAGCATCCTACGAGCAGTACTTC.